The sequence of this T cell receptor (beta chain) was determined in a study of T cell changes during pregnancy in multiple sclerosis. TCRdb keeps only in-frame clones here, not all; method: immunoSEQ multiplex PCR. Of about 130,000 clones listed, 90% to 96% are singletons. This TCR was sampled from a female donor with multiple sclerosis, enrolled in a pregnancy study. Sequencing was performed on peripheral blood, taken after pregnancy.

The CDR3 loop is CASSLASGNYNEQFF. In DNA form, the CDR3 reads TGTGCCAGCAGTCTCGCTAGCGGGAACTACAATGAGCAGTTCTTC. The chain couples TRBV27 to TRBJ2-1, with 9 positions matching TRBD2. The CDR3 extends over 15 amino acids. The ends lost 5 bases at V and 3 bases at J; junction bases unmatched: 5. In germline, CDR1 is MNHEY, CDR2 SMNVEV (reference sequence).